These 31 T cell receptor beta chains were sequenced from one sample in a study of T cells after yellow fever vaccination. TCRdb re-called the 5' RACE reads through MiXCR, storing one row per CDR3 protein. The sample records about 230,000 distinct CDR3 sequences, less than 7.5% being singletons. The source material was CD4+ T cells sorted from PBMCs, sampled on the day of the yellow fever booster vaccination. The receptors stem from a man aged 25-45 years who received the YFV17D yellow fever vaccine.

This clonotype has at least ten counts. This rearrangement joins TRBV12-3 or TRBV12-4 to TRBJ2-7, with D unclear. The CDR3 covers 15 residues. V was shortened by 4 bases and J by 4 bases, with 17 bases between the two germline ends. The CDR3 here is CASSSKDRKKYEQYF. Written as DNA, the CDR3 is TGTGCCAGCAGTTCCAAGGACCGAAAAAAGTACGAGCAGTACTTC.

This chain connects TRBV12-3 or TRBV12-4 to TRBJ2-1; TRBD2 matches at 9 bases. The CDR3 consists of 15 residues. Trimming took 4 bases from V and 7 from J; bases not matched to a gene: 8. The CDR3 spells CASSWLSSGSNEQFF. CDR3 nucleotides: TGTGCCAGCAGTTGGCTTAGTAGCGGGAGTAATGAGCAGTTCTTC.

This clonotype has just a few counts. The rearrangement joins TRBV18 to TRBJ2-1, with a weak D call TRBD1 (6 bases). The CDR3 sequence is 13 residues long. CDR1 KGHSH and CDR2 LQKENI come from the germline V gene. The germline V and J ends were trimmed by 4 bases and 5 bases, with 9 bases remaining between them. This CDR3 is CASSRTGNNEQFF. For the CDR3, the DNA is TGTGCCAGCTCACGAACAGGGAACAATGAGCAGTTCTTC.

The chain recombines TRBV20-1 with TRBJ2-7; D remains ambiguous. Per germline, CDR1 DFQATT and CDR2 SNEGSKA (reference sequence). The germline V and J ends were trimmed by 1 base and 2 bases, with 6 bases remaining between them. The CDR3 has 12 amino acids. For the CDR3, the DNA is TGCAGTGCTAGAGGCCTAACCTACGAGCAGTACTTC. Its translation: CSARGLTYEQYF.

This clonotype was counted at least ten times. This chain joins TRBV11-2 and TRBJ1-2; weak D call: TRBD1 (5 bases). CDR3 length equals 13 residues. Germline V gives CDR1 SGHAT, CDR2 FQNNGV. The germline V and J ends were trimmed by 5 bases and 3 bases, with 10 bases remaining between them. CDR3 residues: CASSPGTDYGYTF. As DNA, the CDR3 is TGTGCCAGCAGCCCCGGGACGGACTATGGCTACACCTTC.

The rearrangement joins TRBV6-6 to TRBJ1-1, with D possibly matching TRBD1 (6 bases). This CDR3 is 13 amino acids long. Germline-derived CDR1 and CDR2 are MNHNY and SVGAGI (reference sequence). V was clipped by 6 bases and J by 0 bases, with 8 bases between them. The chain's CDR3 is CASSRQVNTEAFF. CDR3 bases: TGTGCCAGCAGCCGACAGGTGAACACTGAAGCTTTCTTT.

This clonotype was detected ten times or more. This chain joins TRBV10-3 and TRBJ2-1; TRBD2 agrees at 7 bases. Germline V CDR1 and CDR2: ENHRY, SYGVKD. This CDR3 region has 17 residues. Germline trimming cut 1 base from V and 6 bases from J; bases unmatched to any gene: 12. The CDR3 region has the DNA TGTGCCATCAGTGAGTACCCGGGGATTGGGACTACCAATGAGCAGTTCTTC. It is translated as CAISEYPGIGTTNEQFF.

This clonotype was counted a few times. The chain carries TRBV7-3 and TRBJ2-6, with 11 bases matching TRBD2. The CDR3 contains 18 residues. Losses at the gene ends were 5 bases for V and 4 bases for J; bases not matched to a gene: 10. Germline-derived CDR1 and CDR2 are SGHTA and FQGTGA. The CDR3 sequence is CASSPLTSGKPGANVLTF. CDR3 sequence (DNA): TGTGCCAGCAGCCCGCTGACTAGCGGGAAGCCCGGGGCCAACGTCCTGACTTTC. Full variable domain (remainder filled in from reference TRBV7-3 and TRBJ2-6): GAGVSQTPSNKVTEKGKYVELRCDPISGHTALYWYRQSLGQGPEFLIYFQGTGAADDSGLPNDRFFAVRPEGSVSTLKIQRTERGDSAVYLCASSPLTSGKPGANVLTFGAGSRLTVL.

V usage is TRBV5-8 and J usage is TRBJ2-7; D gene uncertain. Looked up from germline, CDR1 is SGHTS and CDR2 is YDEGEE. The CDR3 loop spans 12 amino acids. Deletions cut 7 bases from V and 4 bases from J, with 12 bases between. The CDR3 loop reads CASGGSGYEQYF. In DNA form, the CDR3 reads TGTGCCAGCGGTGGATCCGGTTACGAGCAGTACTTC.

The chain has TRBV4-3 and TRBJ2-1; tentatively, D is TRBD1 (5 bases). V lost 0 bases, J lost 6 bases, and 15 bases lay in between. The CDR3 totals 16 residues. In germline, CDR1 is LGHNA, CDR2 YSLEER. The CDR3 nucleotides read TGCGCCAGCAGCCAAGAACCGGCACAAGGGGCCAATGAGCAGTTCTTC. It encodes CASSQEPAQGANEQFF.

This chain joins TRBV12-3 or TRBV12-4 and TRBJ2-5, with D perhaps given as TRBD1 or TRBD2 (6 bases each). This CDR3 has 16 residues. Trimming took 1 base from V and 3 from J, leaving 15 bases between them. The CDR3 region has the DNA TGTGCCAGCAGTTTAGTCGGAGGGGGGTCGAAAGAGACCCAGTACTTC. This sequence encodes CASSLVGGGSKETQYF.

The table lists this clonotype with a few counts. The CDR3 nucleotides read TGCAGTGCTAGGCCAACAGGGGGCGGGGAGACCCAGTACTTC. Translating gives CSARPTGGGETQYF. The chain combines TRBV20-1 with TRBJ2-5; 9 bases map to TRBD1. The J segment lost 5 bases and the V segment lost 3 bases, leaving 7 bases of the junction unmatched. The CDR3 is made up of 14 amino acids. The germline V gene has CDR1 DFQATT and CDR2 SNEGSKA (reference sequence).

This clonotype was observed many times. This chain links TRBV27 with TRBJ2-6; no clear D gene. Germline lookup yields CDR1 MNHEY and CDR2 SMNVEV (reference sequence). The CDR3 spans 14 residues. Between the trimmed V and J ends, which lost 1 base and 1 base, there was a span of 2 bases. The CDR3 reads CASSLLSGANVLTF. The CDR3 DNA sequence: TGTGCCAGCAGTTTATTATCTGGGGCCAACGTCCTGACTTTC.

This rearrangement joins TRBV27 to TRBJ1-2; the D gene is possibly TRBD1 (5 bases). The germline gives CDR1 MNHEY, CDR2 SMNVEV (reference sequence). Between the trimmed V and J ends, which lost 2 bases and 1 base, there was a span of 8 bases. This CDR3 has 14 amino acids. CDR3 DNA sequence: TGTGCCAGCAGTTTAAACGGGGGTAACTATGGCTACACCTTC. Its translation: CASSLNGGNYGYTF.

In this sample, this clonotype turned up many times. The rearrangement joins TRBV5-1 to TRBJ2-3; tentative D call: TRBD1 (5 bases). V was pared by 7 bases and J by 0 bases, with 12 bases between. The germline gives CDR1 SGHRS, CDR2 YFSETQ. The CDR3 spans 14 residues. CDR3: CASGIDRSTDTQYF. Written as DNA, the CDR3 is TGCGCCAGCGGGATAGACAGAAGCACAGATACGCAGTATTTT.

This clonotype was counted at least ten times. The chain couples TRBV7-2 to TRBJ2-7, with 7 bases aligning to TRBD1. The CDR3 length is 15 residues. The trim removed 5 bases at V and 3 bases at J, leaving 10 bases unmatched. Per germline, CDR1 SGHTA and CDR2 FQGNSA. The CDR3 DNA is TGTGCCAGCAGCCTCCAGACAGGGACCCACTACGAGCAGTACTTC. This gives the protein CASSLQTGTHYEQYF. Filled out from reference TRBV7-2 and TRBJ2-7, the complete variable domain reads GAGVSQSPSNKVTEKGKDVELRCDPISGHTALYWYRQSLGQGLEFLIYFQGNSAPDKSGLPSDRFSAERTGGSVSTLTIQRTQQEDSAVYLCASSLQTGTHYEQYFGPGTRLTVT.

This clonotype showed up many times. The chain combines TRBV20-1 with TRBJ2-1, with TRBD2 identical over 7 bases. With V trimmed by 3 bases and J by 10 bases, 9 bases remained unmatched. Germline lookup yields CDR1 DFQATT and CDR2 SNEGSKA (reference sequence). The length of the CDR3 is 13 residues. The CDR3 nucleotides read TGCAGTGCTAGCGTGGGGACCGGGGGGGAGCAGTTCTTC. Encoded protein: CSASVGTGGEQFF.

V is TRBV5-1 and J is TRBJ1-2; 8 nucleotides line up with TRBD1. Germline-derived CDR1 and CDR2 are SGHRS and YFSETQ. This CDR3 is built from 12 residues. V was clipped by 4 bases and J by 7 bases; unmatched bases: 3. CDR3 sequence reads: CASSQGQAGYTF. DNA of the CDR3: TGCGCCAGCAGCCAGGGACAGGCTGGCTACACCTTC.

This clonotype was picked up many times. This rearrangement joins TRBV5-1 to TRBJ2-1; D is ambiguous. V was shortened by 0 bases and J by 0 bases, with 4 bases between the two germline ends. This CDR3 is 14 amino acids long. Looked up from germline, CDR1 is SGHRS and CDR2 is YFSETQ. The CDR3 DNA sequence: TGCGCCAGCAGCTTGGAGAGCTCCTACAATGAGCAGTTCTTC. This translates into CASSLESSYNEQFF.

The J gene is TRBJ2-7, the V gene TRBV12-3 or TRBV12-4, with 9 nucleotides matching TRBD2. The junction had 7 bases not matched to a gene; V was cut back by 5 bases and J by 5 bases. This CDR3 has 14 residues. The CDR3 here is CASSTPGLADEQYF. The CDR3 nucleotides read TGTGCCAGCAGTACCCCGGGACTAGCTGACGAGCAGTACTTC.

In its sample, this clonotype was seen a few times. The gene calls are TRBV6-1 and TRBJ2-7; TRBD1 aligns across 10 bases. The V gene's germline CDR1 is MNHNS and CDR2 SASEGT. The CDR3 is 13 residues long. The ends lost 6 bases at V and 10 bases at J; junction bases unmatched: 9. This chain's CDR3 is CASRPGQGRIQYF. The CDR3, as DNA: TGTGCCAGCAGACCGGGACAGGGGAGGATCCAGTACTTC.

This clonotype was counted a few times. The chain combines TRBV19 with TRBJ2-5; 11 nucleotides align to TRBD2. The CDR3 is 17 amino acids. Unmatched junction bases numbered 8, after V lost 4 bases and J lost 1 base. The germline V gene encodes CDR1 LNHDA and CDR2 SQIVND (reference sequence). The CDR3 coding sequence is TGTGCCAGTAGTAAAACATCCGGGACTAGCGGCCAAGAGACCCAGTACTTC. The encoded protein is CASSKTSGTSGQETQYF. The variable domain in full, with the rest retrieved from reference TRBV19 and TRBJ2-5, is DGGITQSPKYLFRKEGQNVTLSCEQNLNHDAMYWYRQDPGQGLRLIYYSQIVNDFQKGDIAEGYSVSREKKESFPLTVTSAQKNPTAFYLCASSKTSGTSGQETQYFGPGTRLLVL.

This clonotype appeared many times. V gene TRBV3-1 combines with J gene TRBJ2-1; D is unresolved. The length of the CDR3 is 13 residues. Germline V lookup: CDR1 LGHDT, CDR2 YNNKEL (reference sequence). Deletions cut 5 bases from V and 8 bases from J, with 13 bases between. The CDR3 region has the DNA TGTGCCAGCAGCATACAGATGCTGGATGAGCAGTTCTTC. It yields the protein CASSIQMLDEQFF.

This clonotype was seen many times. CDR3: CASSPGRGWFEQYF. As DNA, the CDR3 is TGCGCCAGCAGCCCTGGTAGGGGCTGGTTCGAGCAGTACTTC. The genes are TRBV5-1 and TRBJ2-7; D is possibly TRBD1 (5 bases). V lost 4 bases and J 6 bases, leaving 17 bases between the germline ends. Germline V gene data show CDR1 as SGHRS and CDR2 as YFSETQ. This CDR3 comprises 14 residues.

This clonotype came up many times. CDR3: CASSQHLQETQYF. CDR3 in DNA: TGCGCCAGCAGCCAACACTTGCAAGAGACCCAGTACTTC. J is TRBJ2-5 and V is TRBV4-3; no reliable D call. CDR3 length: 13 residues. Trimming removed 2 bases from V and 2 bases from J, with 6 bases in between. Germline loops: CDR1 LGHNA, CDR2 YSLEER.

Only a few counts were recorded for this clonotype. The genes are TRBV7-7 and TRBJ2-2; 7 nucleotides match TRBD2. Germline V gene sequence: CDR1 SSHAT, CDR2 FNYEAQ (reference sequence). The V segment lost 4 bases and the J segment 2 bases; nucleotides outside the gene matches: 7. The CDR3 consists of 16 residues. The CDR3 region is CASSSKRGPNTGELFF. In nucleotides, the CDR3 is TGTGCCAGCAGCTCGAAGCGGGGACCAAACACCGGGGAGCTGTTTTTT.

This clonotype appeared many times. V gene TRBV7-2 combines with J gene TRBJ2-1; 16 bases are a match to TRBD2. The CDR3 consists of 20 residues. Per the germline V gene, CDR1 is SGHTA and CDR2 is FQGNSA. Trimming took 2 bases from V and 11 from J; bases not matched to a gene: 18. The CDR3 DNA reads as TGTGCCAGCAGCTTAAGGCCCCCGGGACTAGCGGGGGGGGGCCAATCTAAGCAGTTCTTC. Translated, it gives CASSLRPPGLAGGGQSKQFF. The full variable domain, with the rest looked up from reference TRBV7-2 and TRBJ2-1, is GAGVSQSPSNKVTEKGKDVELRCDPISGHTALYWYRQSLGQGLEFLIYFQGNSAPDKSGLPSDRFSAERTGGSVSTLTIQRTQQEDSAVYLCASSLRPPGLAGGGQSKQFFGPGTRLTVL.

The V call is TRBV20-1, the J call TRBJ2-7; TRBD1 matches at 7 bases. CDR1 and CDR2 (germline): DFQATT, SNEGSKA (reference sequence). The V gene end was trimmed by 3 bases and the J gene end by 7 bases; junction bases not matched to a gene: 9. This CDR3 is built from 13 residues. CDR3 protein: CSASLSQGSEQYF. The DNA for the CDR3 is TGCAGTGCTAGTTTATCACAGGGGAGTGAGCAGTACTTC.

There are many counts of this clonotype. The chain combines TRBV4-3 with TRBJ2-7, with D unresolved. CDR1 and CDR2 from the germline V gene are LGHNA and YSLEER. CDR3 length: 15 residues. Trimming removed 0 bases from V and 7 bases from J, with 16 bases in between. The CDR3 region is CASSQEASVVREQYF. The CDR3, as DNA: TGCGCCAGCAGCCAAGAAGCCTCGGTGGTTAGGGAGCAGTACTTC.

The table lists this clonotype with many counts. The J gene is TRBJ2-3, the V gene TRBV5-5; no clear D gene. V was cut by 4 bases and J by 2 bases, with 11 bases left in between. In germline, CDR1 is SGHKS, CDR2 YYEKEE (reference sequence). The CDR3 runs to 14 residues. The DNA of the CDR3 is TGTGCCAGCAGCCTGGACGGTTACACAGATACGCAGTATTTT. It translates to CASSLDGYTDTQYF.

The rearrangement uses TRBV7-3 and TRBJ2-2; 10 bases map to TRBD1. Trimming cost V 5 bases and J 4 bases; bases outside gene matches: 4. CDR3 size: 15 residues. Per the germline V gene, CDR1 is SGHTA and CDR2 is FQGTGA. CDR3 sequence reads: CASSHDRGRTGELFF. The CDR3 DNA reads TGTGCCAGCAGCCATGACAGGGGGCGCACCGGGGAGCTGTTTTTT. Combining the CDR3 with reference TRBV7-3 and TRBJ2-2 gives the whole variable domain GAGVSQTPSNKVTEKGKYVELRCDPISGHTALYWYRQSLGQGPEFLIYFQGTGAADDSGLPNDRFFAVRPEGSVSTLKIQRTERGDSAVYLCASSHDRGRTGELFFGEGSRLTVL.